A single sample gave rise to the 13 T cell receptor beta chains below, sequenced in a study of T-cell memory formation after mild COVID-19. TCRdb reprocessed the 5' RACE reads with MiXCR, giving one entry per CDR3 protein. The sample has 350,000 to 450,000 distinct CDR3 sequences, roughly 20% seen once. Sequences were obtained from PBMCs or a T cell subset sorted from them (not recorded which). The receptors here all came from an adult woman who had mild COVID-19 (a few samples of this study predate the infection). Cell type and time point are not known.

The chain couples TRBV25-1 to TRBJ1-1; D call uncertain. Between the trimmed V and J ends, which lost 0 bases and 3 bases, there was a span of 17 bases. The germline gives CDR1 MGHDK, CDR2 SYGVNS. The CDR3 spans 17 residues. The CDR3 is CASSEYGDTSEDTEAFF. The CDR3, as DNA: TGTGCCAGCAGTGAATATGGCGACACCTCGGAGGACACTGAAGCTTTCTTT.

The CDR3 DNA reads as TGTGCCAGCAGTACAGCGGGAGGCACCTACGAGCAGTACTTC. This encodes CASSTAGGTYEQYF. The chain joins TRBV12-3 or TRBV12-4 to TRBJ2-7, with 9 bases lining up with TRBD2. Trimming took 5 bases from V and 2 from J; bases not matched to a gene: 4. This CDR3 is 14 amino acids long.

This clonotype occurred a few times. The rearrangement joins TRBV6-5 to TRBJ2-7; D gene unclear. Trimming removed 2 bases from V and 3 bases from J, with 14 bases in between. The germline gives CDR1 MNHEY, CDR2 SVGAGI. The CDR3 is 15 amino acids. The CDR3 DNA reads TGTGCCAGCAGTTACCGACTCGCGGCGCGCTACGAGCAGTACTTC. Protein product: CASSYRLAARYEQYF.

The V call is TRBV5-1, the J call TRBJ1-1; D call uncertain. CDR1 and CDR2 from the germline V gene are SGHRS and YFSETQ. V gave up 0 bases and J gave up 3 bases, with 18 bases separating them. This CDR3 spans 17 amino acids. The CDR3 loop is CASSLGLVRGKDTEAFF. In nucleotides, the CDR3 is TGCGCCAGCAGCTTGGGGTTGGTCCGAGGCAAGGACACTGAAGCTTTCTTT.

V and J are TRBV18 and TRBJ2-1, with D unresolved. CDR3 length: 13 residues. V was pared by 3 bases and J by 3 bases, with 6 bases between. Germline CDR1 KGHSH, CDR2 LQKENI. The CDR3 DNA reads TGTGCCAGCTCACCTTACGACTACAATGAGCAGTTCTTC. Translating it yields CASSPYDYNEQFF.

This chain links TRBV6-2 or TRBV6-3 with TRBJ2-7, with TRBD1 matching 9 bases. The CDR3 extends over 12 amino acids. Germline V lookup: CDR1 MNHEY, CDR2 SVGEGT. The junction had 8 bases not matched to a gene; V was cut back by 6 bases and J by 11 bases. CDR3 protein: CASRFPQGAKYF. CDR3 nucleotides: TGTGCCAGCAGATTCCCACAGGGGGCGAAGTACTTC.

The CDR3 loop reads CSAQQGDRNYGYTF. CDR3 nucleotide sequence: TGCAGTGCTCAACAGGGGGACCGGAACTATGGCTACACCTTC. The J gene is TRBJ1-2, the V gene TRBV20-1; 8 bases fit TRBD1. With V trimmed by 5 bases and J by 2 bases, 7 bases remained unmatched. Germline-derived CDR1 and CDR2 are DFQATT and SNEGSKA (reference sequence). The CDR3 is 14 amino acids.

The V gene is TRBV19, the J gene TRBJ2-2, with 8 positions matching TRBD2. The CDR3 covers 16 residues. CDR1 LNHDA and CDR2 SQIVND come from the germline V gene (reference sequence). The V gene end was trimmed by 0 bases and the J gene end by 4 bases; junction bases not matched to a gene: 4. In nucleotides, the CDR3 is TGTGCCAGTAGTATAGATCCGGGACTAGTCACCGGGGAGCTGTTTTTT. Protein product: CASSIDPGLVTGELFF. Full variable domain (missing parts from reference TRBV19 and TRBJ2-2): DGGITQSPKYLFRKEGQNVTLSCEQNLNHDAMYWYRQDPGQGLRLIYYSQIVNDFQKGDIAEGYSVSREKKESFPLTVTSAQKNPTAFYLCASSIDPGLVTGELFFGEGSRLTVL.

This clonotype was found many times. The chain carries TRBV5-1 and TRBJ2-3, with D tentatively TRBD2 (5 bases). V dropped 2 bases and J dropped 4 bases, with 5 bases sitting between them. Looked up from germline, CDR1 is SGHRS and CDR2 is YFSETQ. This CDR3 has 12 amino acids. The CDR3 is CASSFSADTQYF. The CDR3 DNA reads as TGCGCCAGCAGCTTTAGCGCAGATACGCAGTATTTT. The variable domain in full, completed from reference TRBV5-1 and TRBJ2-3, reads KAGVTQTPRYLIKTRGQQVTLSCSPISGHRSVSWYQQTPGQGLQFLFEYFSETQRNKGNFPGRFSGRQFSNSRSEMNVSTLELGDSALYLCASSFSADTQYFGPGTRLTVL.

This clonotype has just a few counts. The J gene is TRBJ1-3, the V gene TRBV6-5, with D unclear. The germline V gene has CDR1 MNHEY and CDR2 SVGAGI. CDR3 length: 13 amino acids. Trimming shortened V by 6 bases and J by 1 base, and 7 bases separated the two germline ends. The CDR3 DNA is TGTGCCAGCAGCGGGGTATCTGGAAACACCATATATTTT. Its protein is CASSGVSGNTIYF.

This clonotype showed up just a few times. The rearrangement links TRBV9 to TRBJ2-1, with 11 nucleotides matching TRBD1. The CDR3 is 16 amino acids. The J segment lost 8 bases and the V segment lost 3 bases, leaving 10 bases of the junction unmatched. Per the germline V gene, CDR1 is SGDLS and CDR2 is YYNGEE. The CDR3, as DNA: TGTGCCAGCAGCGCTCGTTGGGACAGGGGGGACGATGAGCAGTTCTTC. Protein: CASSARWDRGDDEQFF.

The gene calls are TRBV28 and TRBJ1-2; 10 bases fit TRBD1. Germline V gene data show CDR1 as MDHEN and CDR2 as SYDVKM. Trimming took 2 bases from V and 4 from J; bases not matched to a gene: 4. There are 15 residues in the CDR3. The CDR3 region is CASSLGWTGGYGYTF. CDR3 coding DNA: TGTGCCAGCAGTTTAGGGTGGACAGGGGGCTATGGCTACACCTTC.

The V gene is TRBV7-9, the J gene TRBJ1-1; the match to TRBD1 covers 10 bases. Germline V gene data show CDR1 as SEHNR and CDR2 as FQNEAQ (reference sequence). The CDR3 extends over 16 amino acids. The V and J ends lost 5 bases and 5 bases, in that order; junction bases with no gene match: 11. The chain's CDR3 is CASSPRQGAFGTEAFF. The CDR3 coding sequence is TGTGCCAGCAGCCCTAGACAGGGGGCGTTTGGTACTGAAGCTTTCTTT.